This TCR beta chain appears in the sequencing data of a study of blood T cell repertoires in COVID-19 (dated by TCRdb to the early 2020s). Turning to the overall study: Samples covering the acute and convalescent phases of COVID-19 were provided by collaborators in the United States, Italy and Spain. The prospective study material was composed of cDNA or gDNA derived from T cells, B-cell-depleted T cells, or PBMCs. The dataset comprised deeply sampled blood TCRbeta repertoires from subjects exposed to, actively infected with, or recovered from COVID-19. The repertoires were made available in a free public database intended to serve as a resource for research on the immune response to SARS-CoV-2. The samples were drawn from two sources: the first 160 participants of the ongoing ImmuneRACE study, and 1,000 to 1,500 subjects contributed by 6 global collaborators. The sample metadata nearly always contained a de-identified subject ID, COVID-19 status, age in years and sex. Where available, HLA class I and class II types were obtained from metadata supplied by the sample provider rather than from assay-based typing.

Points on this clone: Its antigen remains undetermined. One base away there is no much larger clone; base qualities are not given.

TCRbeta CDR3 regions were amplified from genomic DNA using the immunoSEQ Assay, a bias-controlled multiplex PCR. The original methods were these. Within the assay, amplification of reference gene primers was used to estimate how many nucleated cells each sample contained. Sequence reads were collapsed and filtered to measure the absolute abundance of every unique TCRbeta CDR3 rearrangement. For each sample, productive Simpson clonality was calculated by taking the square root of Simpson's diversity index across productive rearrangements. TCRdb limited this immuneACCESS table to in-frame rearrangements with V and J called. A share of clones is missing; checked studies link under half to unresolved V genes, and the rest is unexplained. V and J calls plus clone size are reproduced from that table; the DNA served to infer D and trimming. The sample table records a few hundred thousand clones; 65% to 90% of these occur just once. The ten largest clones capture 3.5% to 4.5% of the sample.

Participants in the prospective study were aged 18 to 89 years, lived in about two dozen United States geographic areas, and enrolled through a virtual design. In the prospective study, participants were assigned to cohorts based on the clinical history participants reported in a screening survey and a study questionnaire. In the prospective study, whole blood, serum and a nasopharyngeal or oropharyngeal swab were collected from each participant by mobile phlebotomists. Additional blood draws and questionnaires over a 2-month period could optionally be provided by prospective study participants. Prospective study blood samples were shipped either frozen or at room temperature before DNA extraction. What the authors observed across the whole study: How much clinical and demographic metadata was included differed by source and by participant, and the metadata was provided uncurated.

The germline V gene encodes CDR1 MNHEY and CDR2 SVGAGI. Trimming removed 8 bases from V and 5 bases from J, leaving 20 bases between the germline ends. Taken from cysteine to phenylalanine, the CDR3 has 15 residues. The retained sequence is limited to the CDR3, 45 bases, with the frame set at the first base. The chain is made from TRBV6-5 and TRBJ2-3, with TRBD1 as a weak D call on 5 bases. Sequencing input: PBMCs or T cells enriched from blood (not recorded which). The TCR comes from a woman between 40 and 50 years old with acute COVID-19. This receptor carries the CDR3 CASRLGDLIGDTQYF. The DNA sequence is as follows: TGTGCCAGCCGCCTAGGGGATCTCATAGGAGATACGCAGTATTTT.